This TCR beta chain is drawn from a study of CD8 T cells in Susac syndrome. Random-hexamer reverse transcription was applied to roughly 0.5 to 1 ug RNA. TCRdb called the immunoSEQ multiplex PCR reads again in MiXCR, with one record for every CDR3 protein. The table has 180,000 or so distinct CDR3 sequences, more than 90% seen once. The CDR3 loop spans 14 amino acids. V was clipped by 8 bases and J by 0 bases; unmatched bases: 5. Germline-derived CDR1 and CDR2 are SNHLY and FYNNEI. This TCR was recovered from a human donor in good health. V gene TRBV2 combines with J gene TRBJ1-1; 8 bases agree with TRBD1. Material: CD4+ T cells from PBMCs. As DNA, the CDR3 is TGTGCCAGCTTACGACAGGGGATGAACACTGAAGCTTTCTTT. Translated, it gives CASLRQGMNTEAFF.